The rows below give T cell receptor beta chains drawn from one sample of a study of blood T cell repertoires in COVID-19. Only in-frame clones appear in the TCRdb table, and some are missing; sequencing was by immunoSEQ multiplex PCR. The top ten hold 18% of the sample, which has 75,000 to 90,000 clones, over 80% seen once. The material sequenced was peripheral blood. Receptors originate from an elderly man with active or convalescent COVID-19. Both conserved end residues are part of each CDR3. D genes are given only for firm matches. Size is stated for part of the rows, as once, few or many counts, or as a class when the clone is expanded.

len,abundance,j_gene,d_gene,v_gene,CDR3aa,CDR3nt
15,-,TRBJ1-1,-,TRBV10-2,CASSDQGSTNTEAFF,TGCGCCAGCAGTGATCAGGGATCAACGAACACTGAAGCTTTCTTT
15,-,TRBJ2-5,TRBD2,TRBV28,CASRLSGGLRETQYF,TGTGCCAGCAGGCTTAGCGGGGGCCTAAGGGAGACCCAGTACTTC
8,-,TRBJ1-1,-,TRBV5-1,CGNFEAFF,TGCGGAAACTTTGAAGCTTTCTTT
15,few,TRBJ2-5,-,TRBV5-1,CASSPVASQQETQYF,TGCGCCAGCAGCCCGGTTGCTTCCCAACAAGAGACCCAGTACTTC
16,-,TRBJ2-1,TRBD2,TRBV7-9,CASSLGGGRAMNEQFF,TGTGCCAGCAGCTTAGGGGGCGGGAGGGCCATGAATGAGCAGTTCTTC
14,-,TRBJ1-1,TRBD1,TRBV4-1,CASSRRGMNTEAFF,TGCGCCAGCAGCCGCAGGGGGATGAACACTGAAGCTTTCTTT
13,-,TRBJ2-1,TRBD1,TRBV29-1,CSAGQSSYNEQFF,TGCAGCGCGGGACAGAGCTCCTACAATGAGCAGTTCTTC
13,-,TRBJ1-2,-,TRBV28,CASRNGGSYGYTF,TGTGCCAGCAGGAACGGGGGTAGCTATGGCTACACCTTC
12,-,TRBJ2-1,-,TRBV4-2,CASSQGLEEQFF,TGTGCCAGCAGCCAAGGACTGGAGGAGCAGTTCTTC
14,-,TRBJ1-1,-,TRBV11-1,CASSSTGWATEAFF,TGTGCCAGCAGCTCTACAGGGTGGGCGACTGAAGCTTTCTTT
14,-,TRBJ1-4,-,TRBV6-5,CAIGSGASNEKLFF,TGTGCCATCGGGTCGGGAGCGTCTAATGAAAAACTGTTTTTT
16,-,TRBJ2-2,TRBD2,TRBV5-1,CASSHTSGRDTGELFF,TGCGCCAGCAGCCACACTAGCGGGAGAGACACCGGGGAGCTGTTTTTT
16,-,TRBJ1-5,-,TRBV5-1,CASSLWGLDSNQPQHF,TGCGCCAGCAGCTTGTGGGGGCTCGATAGCAATCAGCCCCAGCATTTT
14,-,TRBJ2-2,-,TRBV4-1,CASSLSFSSGELFF,TGCGCCAGCAGCCTTAGCTTCAGTTCCGGGGAGCTGTTTTTT
14,many,TRBJ1-5,TRBD1,TRBV19,CASSMRTGGQPQHF,TGTGCCAGTAGCATGCGGACAGGCGGACAGCCCCAGCATTTT